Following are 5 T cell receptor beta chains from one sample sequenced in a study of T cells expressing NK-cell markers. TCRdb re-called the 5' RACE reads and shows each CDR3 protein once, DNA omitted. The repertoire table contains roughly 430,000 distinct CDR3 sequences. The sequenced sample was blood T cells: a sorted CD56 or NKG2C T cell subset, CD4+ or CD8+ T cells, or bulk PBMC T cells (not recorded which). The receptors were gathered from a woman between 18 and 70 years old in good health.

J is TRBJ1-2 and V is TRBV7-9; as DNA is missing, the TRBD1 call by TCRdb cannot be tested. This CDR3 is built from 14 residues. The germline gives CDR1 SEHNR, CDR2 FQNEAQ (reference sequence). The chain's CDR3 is CASSPGQGWYGYTF.

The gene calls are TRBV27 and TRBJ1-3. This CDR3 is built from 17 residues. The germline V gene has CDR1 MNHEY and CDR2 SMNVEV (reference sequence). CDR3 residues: CASSYSSQGFSGNTIYF.

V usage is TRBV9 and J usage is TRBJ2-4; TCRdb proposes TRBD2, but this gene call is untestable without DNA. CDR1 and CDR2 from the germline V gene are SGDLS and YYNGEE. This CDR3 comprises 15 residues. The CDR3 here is CASSVEAAAKNIQYF.

This chain's CDR3 is CNRTGGSDTQYF. The rearrangement links TRBV20-1 to TRBJ2-3; TCRdb returns TRBD1, unconfirmable since there is no DNA. CDR3 length: 12 amino acids. In germline, CDR1 is DFQATT, CDR2 SNEGSKA (reference sequence).

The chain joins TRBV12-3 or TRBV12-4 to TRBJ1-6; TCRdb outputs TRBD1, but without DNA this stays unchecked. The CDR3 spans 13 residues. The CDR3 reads CASRTGHNSPLHF.